These T cell receptor beta chains were read from a single sample in a study of T cell changes during pregnancy in multiple sclerosis. TCRdb's table, derived via immunoSEQ multiplex PCR, lists solely in-frame clones and lacks some. The sample consists of about 14,000 clones, roughly 84% of them appearing once. Sequenced material: CD8+ T cells from peripheral blood mononuclear cells, taken after pregnancy. These receptors all stem from a female donor in good health, enrolled as a control in a pregnancy study. CDR3s include the opening cysteine and the closing phenylalanine or tryptophan.

J gene,V gene,CDR3 protein
TRBJ2-3,TRBV10-3,CAISERGGSTDTQYF
TRBJ1-5,TRBV5-6,CASSSGQGALRDVPQHF
TRBJ1-6,TRBV7-7,CAVVPGSRGSPLHF
TRBJ1-3,TRBV20-1,CGGGMWNTIYF
TRBJ1-5,TRBV5-6,CASSLAENQPQHF
TRBJ2-1,TRBV2,CARFSSYNEQFF
TRBJ2-7,TRBV21-1,CASSPVVAGGRLDYEQYF
TRBJ2-7,TRBV5-1,CASSSRTDRSYEQYF
TRBJ2-2,TRBV4-3,CASSLKVGGTGELFF
TRBJ2-7,TRBV27,CASRLRGDSAAYEQYF
TRBJ1-5,TRBV28,CASSPPGIKTPQHF
TRBJ2-2,TRBV2,CAHMRGIGELFF
TRBJ1-2,TRBV5-1,CASSSSEGRSGYGYTF
TRBJ2-7,TRBV6-1,CASSEGEEFHEQYF
TRBJ2-5,TRBV5-1,CASSLVPGGETQYF
TRBJ2-4,TRBV27,CASSDNPARAKNIQYF
TRBJ2-1,TRBV5-1,CASSWNTGTSGGDSYNEQFF
TRBJ2-1,TRBV4-1,CASSLKILAGYNNEQFF
TRBJ2-5,TRBV4-1,CASSQVGQGAETQYF
TRBJ2-2,TRBV10-2,CASSVGRLAGSNTGELFF
TRBJ2-1,TRBV7-6,CASSLRDRGSSYNEQFF
TRBJ2-4,TRBV27,CASSPQYGNIQYF
TRBJ2-1,TRBV4-3,CASSQETVAGYNEQFF
TRBJ1-2,TRBV29-1,CSVEEAGRSYGYTF
TRBJ2-1,TRBV5-1,CASSLVGTGGSFGNEQFF
TRBJ1-3,TRBV6-1,CASSEDTGSSGNTIYF
TRBJ1-1,TRBV9,CASSPRTVNTEAFF
TRBJ2-2,TRBV4-2,CASSQEGTGGNTGELFF
TRBJ1-4,TRBV9,CASSPHGGGGDRGPAEKLFF
TRBJ2-3,TRBV21-1,CASSRLAGAPGDTQYF
TRBJ2-5,TRBV6-6,CASSPLEEGVETQYF
TRBJ2-7,TRBV5-4,CASSLRTSGGSYEQYF
TRBJ1-5,TRBV28,CASSSGTGTHRYNQPQHF
TRBJ2-3,TRBV4-3,CASTLLAGDTDTQYF
TRBJ2-7,TRBV7-9,CASSPGTGVAYEQYF
TRBJ1-2,TRBV6-1,CASSGEGGGWGGYTF
TRBJ2-5,TRBV6-6,CASSSNEAVEQYF
TRBJ2-7,TRBV21-1,CASRDRVSPYEQYF
TRBJ1-2,TRBV4-3,CASSQDSIIVNGYTF
TRBJ1-3,TRBV7-9,CASSLDRGVNTIYF
TRBJ1-1,TRBV10-3,CAISGGGGVSGEAFF
TRBJ1-1,TRBV19,CASSIKRKHPNTEAFF
TRBJ2-7,TRBV9,CASSVGGSDHEQYF
TRBJ1-2,TRBV29-1,CSAQGGAVYGYTF
TRBJ1-1,TRBV19,CASSMTQGTEAFF
TRBJ2-1,TRBV25-1,CASSEQGVIDEQFF
TRBJ2-7,TRBV6-6,CASSDRGYVYEQYF
TRBJ2-1,TRBV7-6,CASSSLRLEAGDNEQFF
TRBJ2-5,TRBV5-6,CASRMSVLPETQYF